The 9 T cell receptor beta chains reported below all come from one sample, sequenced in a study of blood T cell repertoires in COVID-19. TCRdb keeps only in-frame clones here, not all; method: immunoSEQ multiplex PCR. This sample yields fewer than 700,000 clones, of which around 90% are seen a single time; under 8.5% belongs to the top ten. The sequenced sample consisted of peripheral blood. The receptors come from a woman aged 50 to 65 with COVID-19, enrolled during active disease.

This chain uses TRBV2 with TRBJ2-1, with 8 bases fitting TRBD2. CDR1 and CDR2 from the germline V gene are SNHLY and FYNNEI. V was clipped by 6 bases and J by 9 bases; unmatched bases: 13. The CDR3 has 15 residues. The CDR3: CASRGGTSESGEQFF. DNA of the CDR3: TGTGCCAGCAGGGGGGGGACTAGTGAGTCTGGTGAGCAGTTCTTC.

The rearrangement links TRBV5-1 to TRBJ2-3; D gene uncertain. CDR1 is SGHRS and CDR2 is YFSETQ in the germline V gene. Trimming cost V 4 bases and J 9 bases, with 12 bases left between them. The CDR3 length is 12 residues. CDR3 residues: CASSDLYGTQYF. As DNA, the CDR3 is TGCGCCAGCAGCGATCTATACGGGACGCAGTATTTT.

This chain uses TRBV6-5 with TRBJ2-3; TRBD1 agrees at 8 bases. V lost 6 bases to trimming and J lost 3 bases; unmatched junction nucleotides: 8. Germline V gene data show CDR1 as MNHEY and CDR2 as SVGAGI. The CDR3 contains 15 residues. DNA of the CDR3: TGTGCCAGCAGCGGAACCCGACAGGGGACAGATACGCAGTATTTT. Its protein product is CASSGTRQGTDTQYF.

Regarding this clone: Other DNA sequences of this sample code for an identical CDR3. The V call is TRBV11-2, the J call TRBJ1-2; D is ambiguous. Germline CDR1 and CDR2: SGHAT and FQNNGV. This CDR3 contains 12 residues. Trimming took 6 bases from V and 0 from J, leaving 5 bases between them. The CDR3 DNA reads TGTGCCAGCAGTTCTTCTAACTATGGCTACACCTTC. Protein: CASSSSNYGYTF.

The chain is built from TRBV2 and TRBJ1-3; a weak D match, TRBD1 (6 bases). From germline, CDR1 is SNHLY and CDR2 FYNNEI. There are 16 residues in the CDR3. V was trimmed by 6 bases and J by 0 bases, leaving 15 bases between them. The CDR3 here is CASSQTTGSSGNTIYF. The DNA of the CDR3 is TGTGCCAGCAGCCAAACGACAGGCAGCTCTGGAAACACCATATATTTT. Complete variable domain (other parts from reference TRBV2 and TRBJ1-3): EPEVTQTPSHQVTQMGQEVILRCVPISNHLYFYWYRQILGQKVEFLVSFYNNEISEKSEIFDDQFSVERPDGSNFTLKIRSTKLEDSAMYFCASSQTTGSSGNTIYFGEGSWLTVV.

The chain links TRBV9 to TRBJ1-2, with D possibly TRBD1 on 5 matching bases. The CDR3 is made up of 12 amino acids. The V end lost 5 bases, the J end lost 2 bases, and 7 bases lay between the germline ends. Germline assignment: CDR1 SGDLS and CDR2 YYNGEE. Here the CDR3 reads CASSDRNYGYTF. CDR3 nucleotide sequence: TGTGCCAGCAGTGACAGAAACTATGGCTACACCTTC.

The CDR3 sequence is CATHQPGLYGYTF. CDR3 nucleotides: TGTGCCACTCACCAACCGGGACTCTATGGCTACACCTTC. J is TRBJ1-2 and V is TRBV19, with D perhaps TRBD1 (5 bases). Germline V gene sequence: CDR1 LNHDA, CDR2 SQIVND (reference sequence). Deletions cut 10 bases from V and 4 bases from J, with 16 bases between. The CDR3 sequence is 13 residues long.

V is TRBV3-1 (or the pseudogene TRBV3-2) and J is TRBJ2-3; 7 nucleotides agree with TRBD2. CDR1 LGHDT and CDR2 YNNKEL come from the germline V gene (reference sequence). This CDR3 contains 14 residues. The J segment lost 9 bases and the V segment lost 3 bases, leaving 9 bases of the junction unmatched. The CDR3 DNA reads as TGTGCCAGCAGCCACCACCGGGACTACGGAACGCAGTATTTT. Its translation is CASSHHRDYGTQYF.

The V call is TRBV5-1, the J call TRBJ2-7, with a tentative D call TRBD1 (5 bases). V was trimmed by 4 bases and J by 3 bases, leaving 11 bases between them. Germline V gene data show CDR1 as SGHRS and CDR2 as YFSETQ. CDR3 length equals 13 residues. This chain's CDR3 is CASSPRADYEQYF. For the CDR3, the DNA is TGCGCCAGCAGCCCCAGGGCGGACTACGAGCAGTACTTC.